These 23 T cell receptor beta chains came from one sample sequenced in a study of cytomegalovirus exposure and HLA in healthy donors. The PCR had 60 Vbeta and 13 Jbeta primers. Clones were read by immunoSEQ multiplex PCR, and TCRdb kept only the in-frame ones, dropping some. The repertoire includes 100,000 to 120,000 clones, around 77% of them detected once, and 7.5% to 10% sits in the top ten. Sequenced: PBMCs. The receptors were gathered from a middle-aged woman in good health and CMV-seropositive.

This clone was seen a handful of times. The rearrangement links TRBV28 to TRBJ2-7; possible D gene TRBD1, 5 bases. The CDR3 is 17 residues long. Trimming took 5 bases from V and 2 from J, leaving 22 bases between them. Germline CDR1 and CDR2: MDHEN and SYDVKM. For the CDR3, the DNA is TGTGCCAGCAGTCCAAACTCGGACAACCCGAGGCCCTACGAGCAGTACTTC. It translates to CASSPNSDNPRPYEQYF.

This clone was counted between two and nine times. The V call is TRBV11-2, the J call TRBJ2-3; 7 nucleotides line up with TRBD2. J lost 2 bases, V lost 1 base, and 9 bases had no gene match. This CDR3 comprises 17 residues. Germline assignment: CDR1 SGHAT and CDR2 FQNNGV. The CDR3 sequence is CASSLVWLAANTDTQYF. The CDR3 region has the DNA TGTGCCAGCAGCTTAGTATGGCTAGCGGCCAACACAGATACGCAGTATTTT.

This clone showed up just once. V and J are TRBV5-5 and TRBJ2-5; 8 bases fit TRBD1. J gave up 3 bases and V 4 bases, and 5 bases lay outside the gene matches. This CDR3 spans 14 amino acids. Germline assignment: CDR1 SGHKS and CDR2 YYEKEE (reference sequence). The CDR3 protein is CASSLPTGEETQYF. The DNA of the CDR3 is TGTGCCAGCAGCCTTCCGACAGGGGAAGAGACCCAGTACTTC.

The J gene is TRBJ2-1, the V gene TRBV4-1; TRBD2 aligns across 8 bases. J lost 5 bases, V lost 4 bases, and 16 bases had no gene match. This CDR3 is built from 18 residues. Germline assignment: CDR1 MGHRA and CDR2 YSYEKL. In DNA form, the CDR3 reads TGCGCCAGCAGCCCATCGGGGGGGGGCCTTGATTATAACAATGAGCAGTTCTTC. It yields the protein CASSPSGGGLDYNNEQFF.

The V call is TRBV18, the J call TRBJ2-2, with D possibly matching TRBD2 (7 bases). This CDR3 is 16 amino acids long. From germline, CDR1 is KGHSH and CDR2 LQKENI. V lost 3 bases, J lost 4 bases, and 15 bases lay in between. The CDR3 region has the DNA TGTGCCAGCTCACCTCCCGGAGGGGGGGTCACCGGGGAGCTGTTTTTT. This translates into CASSPPGGGVTGELFF.

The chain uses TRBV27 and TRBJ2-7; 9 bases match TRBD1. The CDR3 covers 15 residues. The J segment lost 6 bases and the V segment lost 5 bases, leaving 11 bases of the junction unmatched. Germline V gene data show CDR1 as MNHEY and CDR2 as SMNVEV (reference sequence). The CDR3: CASSPTPQGAIEQYF. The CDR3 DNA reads TGTGCCAGCAGTCCAACCCCACAGGGGGCAATCGAGCAGTACTTC.

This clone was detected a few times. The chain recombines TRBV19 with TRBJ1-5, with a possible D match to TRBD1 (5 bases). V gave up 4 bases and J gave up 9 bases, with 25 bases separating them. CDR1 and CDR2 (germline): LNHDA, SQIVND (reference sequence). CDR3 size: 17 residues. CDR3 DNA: TGTGCCAGTAGTAAAGATCGGGGGTTTGGGTCCTATCGGCCCCAGCATTTT. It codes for CASSKDRGFGSYRPQHF.

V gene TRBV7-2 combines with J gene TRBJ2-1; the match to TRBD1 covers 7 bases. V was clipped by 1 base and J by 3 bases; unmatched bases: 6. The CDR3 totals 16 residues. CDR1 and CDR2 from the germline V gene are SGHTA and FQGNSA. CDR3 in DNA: TGTGCCAGCAGCTTAGAAAGGGGGCTAATCTACAATGAGCAGTTCTTC. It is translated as CASSLERGLIYNEQFF.

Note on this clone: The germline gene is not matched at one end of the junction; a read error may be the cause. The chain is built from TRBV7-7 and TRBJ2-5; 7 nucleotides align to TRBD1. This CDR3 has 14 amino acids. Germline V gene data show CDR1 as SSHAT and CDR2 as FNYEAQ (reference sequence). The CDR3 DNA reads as TGTGCTAGCAGCTCTGGACAGGACGGGGAGACCCAGTACTTC. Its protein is CASSSGQDGETQYF. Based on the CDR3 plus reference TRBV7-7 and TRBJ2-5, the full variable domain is GAGVSQSPRYKVTKRGQDVTLRCDPISSHATLYWYQQALGQGPEFLTYFNYEAQPDKSGLPSDRFSAERPEGSISTLTIQRTEQRDSAMYRCASSSGQDGETQYFGPGTRLLVL.

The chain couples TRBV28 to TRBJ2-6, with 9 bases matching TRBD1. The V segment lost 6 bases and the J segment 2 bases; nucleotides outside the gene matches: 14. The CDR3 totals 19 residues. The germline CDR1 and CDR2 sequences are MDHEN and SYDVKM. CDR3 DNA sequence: TGTGCCAGCAGCCGGGACAGGGCCGTCTTTATCCCTGGGGCCAACGTCCTGACTTTC. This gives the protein CASSRDRAVFIPGANVLTF. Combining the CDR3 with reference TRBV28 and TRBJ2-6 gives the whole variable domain DVKVTQSSRYLVKRTGEKVFLECVQDMDHENMFWYRQDPGLGLRLIYFSYDVKMKEKGDIPEGYSVSREKKERFSLILESASTNQTSMYLCASSRDRAVFIPGANVLTFGAGSRLTVL.

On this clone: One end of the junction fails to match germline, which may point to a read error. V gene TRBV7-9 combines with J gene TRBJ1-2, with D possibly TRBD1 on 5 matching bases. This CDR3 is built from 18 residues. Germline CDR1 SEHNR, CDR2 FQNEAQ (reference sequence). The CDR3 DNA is TGTTCCAGCAGCTTCGGAAAGGGGAGGAGTTTTGCTAACTATGGCTACACCTTC. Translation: CSSSFGKGRSFANYGYTF.

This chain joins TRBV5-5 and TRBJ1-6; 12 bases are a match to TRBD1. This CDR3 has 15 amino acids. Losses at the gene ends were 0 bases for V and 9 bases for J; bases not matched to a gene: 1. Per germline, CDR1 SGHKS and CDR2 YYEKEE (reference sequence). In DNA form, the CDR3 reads TGTGCCAGCAGCTTGGTGGGACAGGGGGCTTCACCCCTCCACTTT. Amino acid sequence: CASSLVGQGASPLHF.

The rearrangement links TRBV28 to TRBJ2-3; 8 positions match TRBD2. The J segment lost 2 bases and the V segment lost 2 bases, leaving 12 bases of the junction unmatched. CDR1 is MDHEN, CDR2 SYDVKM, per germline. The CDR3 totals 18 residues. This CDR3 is CASSLAPGLGSTTDTQYF. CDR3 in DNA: TGTGCCAGCAGTTTAGCCCCGGGACTAGGGAGCACCACAGATACGCAGTATTTT.

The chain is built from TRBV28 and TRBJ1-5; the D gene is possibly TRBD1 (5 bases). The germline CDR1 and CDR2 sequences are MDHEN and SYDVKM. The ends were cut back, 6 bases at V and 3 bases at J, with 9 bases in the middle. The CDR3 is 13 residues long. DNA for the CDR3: TGTGCCAGCAGCTGGGGCCTCAATCAGCCCCAGCATTTT. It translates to CASSWGLNQPQHF. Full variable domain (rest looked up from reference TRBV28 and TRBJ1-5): DVKVTQSSRYLVKRTGEKVFLECVQDMDHENMFWYRQDPGLGLRLIYFSYDVKMKEKGDIPEGYSVSREKKERFSLILESASTNQTSMYLCASSWGLNQPQHFGDGTRLSIL.

CDR3 bases: TGTGCCAGCAGTTTATCCGGCGGGGGGCAAGAGACCCAGTACTTC. This gives the protein CASSLSGGGQETQYF. This chain uses TRBV28 with TRBJ2-5, with TRBD2 matching over 8 bases. CDR1 is MDHEN, CDR2 SYDVKM, per germline. The CDR3 runs 15 residues. Trimming cost V 1 base and J 2 bases; bases outside gene matches: 3.

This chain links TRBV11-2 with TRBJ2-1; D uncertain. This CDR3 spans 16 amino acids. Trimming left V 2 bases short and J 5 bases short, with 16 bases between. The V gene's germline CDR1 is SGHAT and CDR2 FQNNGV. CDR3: CASSLRVSRYNNEQFF. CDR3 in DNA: TGTGCCAGCAGCTTACGGGTCTCTCGATATAACAATGAGCAGTTCTTC. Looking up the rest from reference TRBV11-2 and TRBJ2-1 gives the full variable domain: EAGVAQSPRYKIIEKRQSVAFWCNPISGHATLYWYQQILGQGPKLLIQFQNNGVVDDSQLPKDRFSAERLKGVDSTLKIQPAKLEDSAVYLCASSLRVSRYNNEQFFGPGTRLTVL.

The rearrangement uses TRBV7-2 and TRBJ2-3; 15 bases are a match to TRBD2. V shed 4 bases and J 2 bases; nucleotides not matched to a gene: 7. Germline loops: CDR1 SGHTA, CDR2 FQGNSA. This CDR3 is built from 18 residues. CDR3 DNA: TGTGCCAGCAGCTCCGGGGGACTAGCGGGAGGTATCACAGATACGCAGTATTTT. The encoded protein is CASSSGGLAGGITDTQYF.

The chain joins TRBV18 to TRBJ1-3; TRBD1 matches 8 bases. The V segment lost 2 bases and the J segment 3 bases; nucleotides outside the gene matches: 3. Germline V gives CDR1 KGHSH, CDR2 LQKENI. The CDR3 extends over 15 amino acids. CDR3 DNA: TGTGCCAGCTCACCAAGGACAGGGAGTGGAAACACCATATATTTT. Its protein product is CASSPRTGSGNTIYF.

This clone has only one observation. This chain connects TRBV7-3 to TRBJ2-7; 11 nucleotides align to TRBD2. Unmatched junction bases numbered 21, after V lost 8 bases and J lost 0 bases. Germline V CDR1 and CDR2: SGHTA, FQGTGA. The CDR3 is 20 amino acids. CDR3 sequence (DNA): TGTGCCAGCGACCGAAGGGCTAGCGGGGGGACCAGGGCCAGCTCCTACGAGCAGTACTTC. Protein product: CASDRRASGGTRASSYEQYF.

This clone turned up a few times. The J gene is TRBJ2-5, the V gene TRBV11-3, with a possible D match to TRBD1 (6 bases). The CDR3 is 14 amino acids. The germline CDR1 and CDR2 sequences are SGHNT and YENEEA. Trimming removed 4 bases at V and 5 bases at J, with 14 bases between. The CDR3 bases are TGTGCCAGCAGCTCGAAGGGGGAAGGGGAGACCCAGTACTTC. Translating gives CASSSKGEGETQYF.

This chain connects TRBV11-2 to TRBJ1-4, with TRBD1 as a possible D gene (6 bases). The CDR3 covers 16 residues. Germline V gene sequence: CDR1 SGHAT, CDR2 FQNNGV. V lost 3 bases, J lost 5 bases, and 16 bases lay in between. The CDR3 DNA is TGTGCCAGCAGCTTGACTTGGACAGAACAAAATGAAAAACTGTTTTTT. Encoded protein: CASSLTWTEQNEKLFF.

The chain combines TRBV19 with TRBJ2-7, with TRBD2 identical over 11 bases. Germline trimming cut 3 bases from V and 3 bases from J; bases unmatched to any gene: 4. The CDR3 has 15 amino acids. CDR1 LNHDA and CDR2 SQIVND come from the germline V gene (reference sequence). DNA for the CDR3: TGTGCCAGTAGTATTTTCCTAGCGGGAGGCTACGAGCAGTACTTC. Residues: CASSIFLAGGYEQYF.

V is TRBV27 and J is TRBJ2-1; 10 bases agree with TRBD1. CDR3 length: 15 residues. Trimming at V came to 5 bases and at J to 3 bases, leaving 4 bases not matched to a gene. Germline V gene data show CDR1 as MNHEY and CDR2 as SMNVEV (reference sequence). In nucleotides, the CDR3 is TGTGCCAGCAGTCCCCGGACAGGGGGCTACAATGAGCAGTTCTTC. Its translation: CASSPRTGGYNEQFF.